These T cell receptor beta chains were read from a single sample in a study of T cells after somatic rescue of genetic block. Here immunoSEQ multiplex PCR was the method, and the copy in TCRdb shows in-frame clones only, minus some. The table lists approximately 100,000 clones, around 90% of them singletons, with roughly 1.5% in the top ten. Sequencing was done on a sample of peripheral blood mononuclear cells (PBMCs). The receptors originated from a woman between 18 and 29 years old. Both conserved end residues are part of each CDR3. D genes are given only for firm matches. Some rows mark clone size as missing; the rest say once, few, many or name a class of expanded clone.

j_gene	abundance	d_gene	v_gene	CDR3aa	CDR3nt
TRBJ2-4	-	-	TRBV30	CAWSTGTALAKNIQYF	TGTGCCTGGAGTACCGGGACGGCCTTAGCCAAAAACATTCAGTACTTC
TRBJ2-3	-	-	TRBV18	CASSPSMNRVGDTQYF	TGTGCCAGCTCACCAAGCATGAACAGGGTTGGAGATACGCAGTATTTT
TRBJ2-7	-	-	TRBV4-2	CASSRQGSGYEQYF	TGTGCCAGCAGCCGCCAAGGTAGCGGCTACGAGCAGTACTTC
TRBJ2-5	-	TRBD2	TRBV7-9	CASSSGLAEETQYF	TGTGCCAGCAGCTCGGGACTAGCGGAAGAGACCCAGTACTTC
TRBJ1-5	-	-	TRBV19	CASSEGGGQPQHF	TGTGCCAGTAGTGAGGGGGGAGGGCAGCCCCAGCATTTT
TRBJ2-2	-	-	TRBV5-5	CASSLGGRISGTGELFF	TGTGCCAGCAGCTTGGGTGGGAGGATCTCGGGCACCGGGGAGCTGTTTTTT
TRBJ1-1	-	-	TRBV6-6	CASSYRGLNTEAFF	TGTGCCAGCAGTTACCGGGGCCTGAACACTGAAGCTTTCTTT
TRBJ1-1	-	-	TRBV29-1	CSGGQMNTEAFF	TGCAGCGGTGGACAAATGAACACTGAAGCTTTCTTT
TRBJ1-1	-	-	TRBV28	CASSFGRRNTEAFF	TGTGCCAGCAGTTTCGGCAGGCGGAACACTGAAGCTTTCTTT
TRBJ2-1	-	TRBD2	TRBV4-3	CASSQEASGSPYNEQFF	TGCGCCAGCAGCCAAGAGGCTAGCGGGAGCCCCTACAATGAGCAGTTCTTC
TRBJ2-7	-	TRBD1	TRBV28	CASSRTGGTYEQYF	TGTGCCAGCAGTAGGACAGGAGGCACCTACGAGCAGTACTTC
TRBJ2-1	once	-	TRBV5-1	CASNRGNEQFF	TGCGCCAGCAACCGGGGAAATGAGCAGTTCTTC
TRBJ1-5	-	-	TRBV7-2	CASSPGGHDNQPQHF	TGTGCCAGCAGCCCGGGAGGGCATGACAATCAGCCCCAGCATTTT
TRBJ1-2	-	-	TRBV7-9	CASSRTVAYGYTF	TGTGCCAGCAGTCGGACAGTTGCCTATGGCTACACCTTC
TRBJ1-2	once	-	TRBV19	CASSIDRRGGYTF	TGTGCCAGTAGTATAGATCGAAGGGGCGGCTACACCTTC
TRBJ2-6	-	-	TRBV7-6	CASSLGTLGANVLTF	TGTGCCAGCAGCTTAGGCACCCTTGGGGCCAACGTCCTGACTTTC
TRBJ2-1	-	TRBD2	TRBV19	CASRATSGMSRGYNEQFF	TGTGCCAGTAGAGCGACTAGCGGGATGAGTAGGGGTTACAATGAGCAGTTCTTC
TRBJ2-2	-	-	TRBV29-1	CSVGRLNTGELFF	TGCAGCGTCGGACGGTTGAACACCGGGGAGCTGTTTTTT
TRBJ2-7	-	-	TRBV4-1	CASSQILGGNYEQYF	TGCGCCAGCAGCCAGATACTAGGGGGTAACTACGAGCAGTACTTC
TRBJ2-1	once	TRBD1	TRBV5-1	CASSLVHSGQGINEQFF	TGCGCCAGCAGCTTGGTTCACTCGGGACAGGGTATCAATGAGCAGTTCTTC
TRBJ1-2	-	-	TRBV23-1	CASSPTETDYGYTF	TGCGCCAGCAGTCCCACGGAAACAGACTATGGCTACACCTTC
TRBJ1-1	-	TRBD1	TRBV6-5	CASTGGTGNQAFF	TGTGCCAGCACCGGAGGGACAGGGAACCAAGCTTTCTTT
TRBJ2-1	-	TRBD2	TRBV7-8	CASSFVGLAGLRNEQFF	TGTGCCAGCAGCTTTGTGGGACTAGCGGGACTTAGGAATGAGCAGTTCTTC
TRBJ2-2	-	-	TRBV27	CASSFWSSGELFF	TGTGCCAGCAGTTTTTGGAGCTCCGGGGAGCTGTTTTTT
TRBJ2-7	-	TRBD1	TRBV5-6	CASSLEEGQDYRQYF	TGTGCCAGCAGCTTGGAGGAGGGACAGGACTATAGGCAGTACTTC
TRBJ1-1	once	TRBD1	TRBV19	CASIPHLRQGAPGTEAFF	TGTGCCAGTATTCCACACCTAAGACAGGGGGCGCCTGGAACTGAAGCTTTCTTT
TRBJ2-4	-	-	TRBV9	CASSQGQTPAKNIQYF	TGTGCCAGCAGCCAGGGCCAGACCCCGGCCAAAAACATTCAGTACTTC
TRBJ2-3	-	-	TRBV4-1	CASSGAGSTDTQYF	TGCGCCAGCAGTGGGGCGGGTAGCACAGATACGCAGTATTTT
TRBJ2-5	few	TRBD2	TRBV28	CASSSLPSGALGETQYF	TGTGCCAGCAGTTCCCTCCCTAGCGGGGCCCTAGGAGAGACCCAGTACTTC
TRBJ1-1	few	-	TRBV5-1	CASSLGGEAFF	TGCGCCAGCAGCTTGGGAGGGGAAGCTTTCTTT
TRBJ2-1	-	TRBD1	TRBV11-2	CASEDRFYNEQFF	TGTGCCAGCGAGGACAGGTTTTACAATGAGCAGTTCTTC
TRBJ2-1	-	-	TRBV11-3	CASSWTMLSAQLF	TGTGCCAGCAGCTGGACCATGTTATCGGCCCAGCTCTTC
TRBJ2-7	-	TRBD2	TRBV7-2	CASSSLRLAGGPLTHEQYF	TGTGCCAGCAGCTCACTCCGACTAGCGGGAGGGCCGCTGACCCACGAGCAGTACTTC
TRBJ2-1	-	-	TRBV5-6	CASSFGGVNNEQFF	TGTGCCAGCAGCTTCGGTGGGGTTAACAATGAGCAGTTCTTC
TRBJ2-1	-	-	TRBV5-1	CASSLVQNEQFF	TGCGCCAGCAGCTTGGTACAGAATGAGCAGTTCTTC
TRBJ2-2	-	-	TRBV25-1	CASSEQGTTGELFF	TGTGCCAGCAGTGAACAGGGGACTACCGGGGAGCTGTTTTTT
TRBJ1-2	-	-	TRBV6-5	CASSYSGHYGYTF	TGTGCCAGCAGTTACTCGGGACACTATGGCTACACCTTC
TRBJ2-1	-	TRBD2	TRBV4-3	CASSLRVAGGPNEQFF	TGCGCCAGCAGCCTCCGGGTAGCGGGAGGCCCGAATGAGCAGTTCTTC
TRBJ2-3	-	TRBD2	TRBV5-1	CASYKREWRDTQYF	TGCGCCAGCTATAAGCGGGAGTGGAGAGATACGCAGTATTTT
TRBJ2-5	-	-	TRBV10-3	CAISELRAEPRETQYF	TGTGCCATCAGTGAGCTTCGGGCGGAGCCCCGGGAGACCCAGTACTTC
TRBJ2-7	-	TRBD1	TRBV9	CASSAQGSGYEQYF	TGTGCCAGCAGCGCACAGGGGTCGGGTTACGAGCAGTACTTC
TRBJ2-7	-	-	TRBV13	CASSSASMGSYEQYF	TGTGCCAGCAGCTCGGCCTCCATGGGCTCCTACGAGCAGTACTTC
TRBJ2-1	-	TRBD2	TRBV4-3	CASSQELAGAYNEQFF	TGCGCCAGCAGCCAAGAACTAGCGGGAGCGTACAATGAGCAGTTCTTC
TRBJ2-2	-	-	TRBV2	CASSDFRQGGTGELFF	TGTGCCAGCAGTGATTTCAGGCAGGGTGGTACCGGGGAGCTGTTTTTT
TRBJ1-2	-	-	TRBV5-1	CASSLATAAGYTF	TGCGCCAGCAGCTTGGCCACAGCTGCCGGCTACACCTTC
TRBJ2-7	-	TRBD2	TRBV6-1	CASSEPGLARSYEQYF	TGTGCCAGCAGTGAACCGGGACTAGCAAGATCCTACGAGCAGTACTTC
TRBJ1-2	-	-	TRBV29-1	CSDSDIYGYTF	TGCAGCGACTCGGACATTTATGGCTACACCTTC
TRBJ2-1	few	TRBD2	TRBV6-1	CASSEWLAGSYNEQFF	TGTGCCAGCAGTGAATGGCTAGCGGGCTCCTACAATGAGCAGTTCTTC
TRBJ2-7	-	TRBD2	TRBV27	CASSLVGAGGREQYF	TGTGCCAGCAGTTTAGTGGGAGCGGGAGGACGCGAGCAGTACTTC